This TCR beta chain was captured by sequencing in a study of PD-L1 blockade in urothelial cancer. Study-wide context: Most of the 29 patients were men with bladder-origin urothelial cancer.

This clone was detected only a few times. Libraries were prepared by immunoSEQ multiplex PCR; TCRdb keeps only in-frame clonotypes and omits some of them. The data hold 70,000 or so clones, with roughly 91% observed a single time. There are 15 residues in the CDR3. V trimming: 0 bases; J trimming: 13 bases; junction bases outside the gene matches: 7. Germline-derived CDR1 and CDR2 are SGHVS and FQNEAQ. The receptor's source is a man aged 55 to 70 with urothelial cancer. Sequencing used PBMCs, obtained around atezolizumab (anti-PD-L1) treatment. The J gene is TRBJ2-1, the V gene TRBV7-8; 12 bases line up with TRBD2. CDR3 residues: CASSLASSGGAAQFF. In DNA, the CDR3 is TGTGCCAGCAGCTTAGCCTCTAGCGGGGGGGCGGCACAGTTCTTC. The variable domain in full, with the rest retrieved from reference TRBV7-8 and TRBJ2-1, is GAGVSQSPRYKVAKRGQDVALRCDPISGHVSLFWYQQALGQGPEFLTYFQNEAQLDKSGLPSDRFFAERPEGSVSTLKIQRTQQEDSAVYLCASSLASSGGAAQFFGPGTRLTVL.